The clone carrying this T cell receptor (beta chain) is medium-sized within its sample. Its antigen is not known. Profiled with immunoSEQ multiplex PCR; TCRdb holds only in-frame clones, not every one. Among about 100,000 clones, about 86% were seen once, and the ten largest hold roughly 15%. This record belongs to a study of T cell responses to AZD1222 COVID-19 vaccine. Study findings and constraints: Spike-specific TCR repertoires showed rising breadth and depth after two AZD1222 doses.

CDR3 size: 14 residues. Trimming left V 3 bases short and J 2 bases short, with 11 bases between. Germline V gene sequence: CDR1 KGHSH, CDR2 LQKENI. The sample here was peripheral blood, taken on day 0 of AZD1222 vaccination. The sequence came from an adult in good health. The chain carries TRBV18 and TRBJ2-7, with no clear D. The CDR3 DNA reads TGTGCCAGCTCACCGGCTGGGTCGACCTACGAGCAGTACTTC. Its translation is CASSPAGSTYEQYF.